The source of this T cell receptor beta chain is a study of monozygotic twins with inflammatory bowel disease. Overall study findings and caveats: Researchers report that IBD patients shared fewer clonotypes with others than healthy twins, especially amid disease activity. Discrimination among different T cell subtypes was not achievable. Healthy co-twins, by inverse Simpson, had higher TCRbeta diversity than their siblings with IBD.

With no T cell sorting beforehand, total RNA was isolated from whole blood. The germline CDR1 and CDR2 sequences are MNHEY and SVGAGI. The CDR3 has 15 residues. Notes on this clonotype: Its antigen is unknown.

From its re-call of the 5' RACE reads, TCRdb lists each CDR3 protein once, without DNA. The repertoire table contains about 350,000 distinct CDR3 sequences. J is TRBJ2-7 and V is TRBV6-5; absent DNA, TCRdb's TRBD2 call cannot be checked. The source is a human donor with ulcerative colitis or Crohn's disease, or a healthy co-twin of an affected twin (not recorded which). Sequences were obtained from blood. CDR3 sequence: CASSYSSGGSNEQYF.